This TCR beta chain emerged from a study of CXCR3-negative and CXCR3-positive naive CD8 T cells. CDR1 and CDR2 from the germline V gene are SEHNR and FQNEAQ (reference sequence). The CDR3 is made up of 14 amino acids. Sorting was done in triplicate for each CD8+ T cell subset (about 280,000 cells each). The study made its TRB cDNA libraries by 5' RACE, adding UMI labels. With the 5' RACE reads reprocessed, TCRdb shows one record per CDR3 protein and no DNA. The sample includes about 40,000 distinct CDR3 sequences. Study findings and constraints: With CXCR3 expression partially decreased after cryopreservation, most assays relied on fresh PBMCs. Each naive subset displayed comparably high diversity, whereas memory CD8+ cells displayed much lower diversity.

Remarks on this clonotype: Its target is not known.

The sequence was obtained from a human donor in good health. Some clones in this sample may be carry-over from other donors' samples. The rearrangement joins TRBV7-9 to TRBJ2-7; the D gene TCRdb calls, TRBD2, cannot be checked with no DNA. Source material: memory CD8+ T cells from blood. CDR3 loop: CASSFPDLHPWQYF. The variable domain in full, with the rest retrieved from reference TRBV7-9 and TRBJ2-7, is DTGVSQNPRHKITKRGQNVTFRCDPISEHNRLYWYRQTLGQGPEFLTYFQNEAQLEKSRLLSDRFSAERPKGSFSTLEIQRTEQGDSAMYLCASSFPDLHPWQYFGPGTRLTVT.